This record looks at one TCR beta chain sequence and its context. Its cognate antigen is unknown. The source of the sample is a study of lymphopenia after photon versus proton radiotherapy. Overall study results and limits: Larger post-nadir TCR diversity loss correlated inversely with survival in deceased patients. Oligoclonal CD8+ Temra expansion after nadir drove photon patients' diversity drop. Photon-treated patients lost naive T cells and TCR diversity; proton-treated stayed stable. Survival link was tested only in deceased patients; proton benefit remains a possibility.

The repertoire was sequenced with immunoSEQ multiplex PCR; TCRdb's copy has only in-frame clones and lacks some. The top ten hold around 50% of the sample, which has 3,000 to 4,500 clones, over 60% seen once. This CDR3 comprises 13 residues. V shed 5 bases and J shed 9 bases, with 14 bases lying between them. Germline V gene data show CDR1 as MNHNY and CDR2 as SVGAGI (reference sequence). The source material was peripheral blood, sampled from a patient treated with proton-based radiotherapy. The chain combines TRBV6-6 with TRBJ2-1; D not resolved. This receptor was obtained from a man of 80 years or more with esophageal cancer. The CDR3, as DNA: TGTGCCAGCAGTCACCCGCCCTATGGTGAGCAGTTCTTC. Encoded protein: CASSHPPYGEQFF.